The source of this T cell receptor (beta chain) is a study of CD8+ T cells in alopecia areata. Study background: The SALT score measured affected scalp surface percentage in treated patients. Findings of the study overall: Within the top 100, expanded CD8+ clones significantly decreased with tofacitinib, as did scalp clonality.

Documented treatment: oral pan-JAK inhibitor, 5-10 mg twice daily. The researchers isolated CD4+ and CD8+ T cells from PBMCs by sorting. This clone was found a few times. The antigen is unknown. cDNA prepared by RNA extraction and subsequent reverse transcription served as the template for sequencing. The method was immunoSEQ multiplex PCR; TCRdb's version includes in-frame clones alone and lacks a portion of them. The sample yields 200,000 to 250,000 clones, about 58% seen once. The receptor comes from a human donor with alopecia areata. Sequences were derived from CD4+ T cells sorted from blood, sampled at week 4, from a patient treated with tofacitinib.

CDR3 DNA: TGTGCCAGCAGTGATCTGGCCCTTACAGGGGATAATTCACCCCTCCACTTT. It is translated as CASSDLALTGDNSPLHF. The chain joins TRBV2 to TRBJ1-6; 7 nucleotides match TRBD1. J gave up 5 bases and V 3 bases, and 10 bases lay outside the gene matches. Germline lookup yields CDR1 SNHLY and CDR2 FYNNEI. The CDR3 length is 17 residues.